A single sample is the source of the 21 T cell receptor beta chains below, sequenced in a study of CD8 T cells in ankylosing spondylitis. TCRdb fed the 5' RACE reads into MiXCR, producing one record per CDR3 protein. The table lists 300,000 to 400,000 distinct CDR3 sequences, roughly 11% of them singletons. The source material was blood, either unsorted or a sorted T cell fraction (not recorded which). These receptors were obtained from a female donor with ankylosing spondylitis or in good health (not recorded which).

This clonotype was counted many times. This chain connects TRBV25-1 to TRBJ2-7; perhaps D is TRBD1 or TRBD2 (5 bases each). The CDR3 has 13 residues. Trimming removed 8 bases from V and 4 bases from J, with 15 bases in between. The germline V gene encodes CDR1 MGHDK and CDR2 SYGVNS. The chain's CDR3 is CASGAPTTYEQYF. The CDR3 nucleotides are TGTGCCAGCGGGGCCCCGACTACTTACGAGCAGTACTTC.

There are many counts of this clonotype. The CDR3 bases are TGTGCCAGCAGCTTAGTGGGACAGCCTCCCTACGAGCAGTACTTC. This sequence encodes CASSLVGQPPYEQYF. The rearrangement joins TRBV7-9 to TRBJ2-7; TRBD1 matches 7 bases. Looked up from germline, CDR1 is SEHNR and CDR2 is FQNEAQ (reference sequence). With 1 base clipped from V and 2 bases from J, the junction kept 5 bases outside the gene matches. This CDR3 contains 15 residues.

Concerning this clonotype itself: This may stem from a read error, because a much larger clone lies one nucleotide away. The J gene is TRBJ1-2, the V gene TRBV6-6; 7 bases match TRBD1. The CDR3 totals 10 residues. The germline CDR1 and CDR2 sequences are MNHNY and SVGAGI (reference sequence). The CDR3 nucleotides are TGTGCCAGCAGCCTGGACAGGCTCTCCTTC. Its protein is CASSLDRLSF.

This sequence joins TRBV7-9 and TRBJ2-3, with D perhaps matching TRBD2 (7 bases). V was pared by 4 bases and J by 0 bases, with 14 bases between. The CDR3 totals 16 residues. CDR1 and CDR2 (germline): SEHNR, FQNEAQ (reference sequence). CDR3 amino acids: CASSSNREGSTDTQYF. The CDR3 DNA is TGTGCCAGCAGCTCTAACAGGGAGGGGAGCACAGATACGCAGTATTTT.

This clonotype was found many times. The V and J genes are TRBV29-1 and TRBJ1-5, with D uncertain. V was shortened by 2 bases and J by 11 bases, with 16 bases between the two germline ends. The length of the CDR3 is 13 residues. The germline V gene encodes CDR1 SQVTM and CDR2 ANQGSEA. The CDR3 nucleotides read TGCAGCGTTGAAACGGGCCCGTCGGGGTCCCAGCATTTT. Translation gives CSVETGPSGSQHF.

This clonotype has more than one count but fewer than ten. The rearrangement links TRBV2 to TRBJ2-2; no clear D gene. CDR1 SNHLY and CDR2 FYNNEI come from the germline V gene. The CDR3 has 19 residues. The ends were cut back, 7 bases at V and 3 bases at J, with 27 bases in the middle. The CDR3 bases are TGTGCCAGCACTCCCATTCCACGATTACGGACCTCTTACACCGGGGAGCTGTTTTTT. Its translation: CASTPIPRLRTSYTGELFF.

In its sample, this clonotype was seen many times. The chain is built from TRBV3-1 and TRBJ2-4; 11 bases fit TRBD1. This CDR3 has 16 amino acids. The V gene end was trimmed by 4 bases and the J gene end by 3 bases; junction bases not matched to a gene: 5. Germline V gene lookup returns CDR1 LGHDT and CDR2 YNNKEL (reference sequence). The CDR3 here is CASSPGTGGGKNIQYF. CDR3 DNA: TGTGCCAGCAGCCCCGGGACAGGGGGTGGCAAAAACATTCAGTACTTC.

This clonotype was picked up many times. This chain links TRBV20-1 with TRBJ2-3; D uncertain. Per the germline V gene, CDR1 is DFQATT and CDR2 is SNEGSKA (reference sequence). With 2 bases removed from V and 1 base from J, the gap between germline ends came to 10 bases. The length of the CDR3 is 14 residues. This CDR3 is CSARKGPGTDTQYF. The DNA of the CDR3 is TGCAGTGCTAGAAAGGGCCCAGGCACAGATACGCAGTATTTT.

This clonotype was picked up many times. The V gene is TRBV5-5, the J gene TRBJ2-2; D possibly corresponds to TRBD2 (6 bases). This CDR3 has 17 amino acids. Germline V gene sequence: CDR1 SGHKS, CDR2 YYEKEE (reference sequence). V lost 1 base, J lost 0 bases, and 13 bases lay in between. The CDR3 sequence is CASSLMRPGANTGELFF. CDR3 nucleotide sequence: TGTGCCAGCAGCTTGATGAGGCCGGGAGCGAACACCGGGGAGCTGTTTTTT.

The table lists this clonotype with many counts. The chain is built from TRBV25-1 and TRBJ2-1; 10 bases are a match to TRBD2. The CDR3 covers 17 residues. V lost 4 bases, J lost 8 bases, and 14 bases stayed unmatched. Per the germline V gene, CDR1 is MGHDK and CDR2 is SYGVNS. The CDR3 coding sequence is TGTGCCAGCAGTGCCCGAAGTCCTAGCGGGAGCCGCGATGAGCAGTTCTTC. Its protein is CASSARSPSGSRDEQFF.

This clonotype was recorded many times. The V and J genes are TRBV12-3 or TRBV12-4 and TRBJ2-7; TRBD1 or TRBD2 may be the D gene (5 bases each). This CDR3 spans 12 amino acids. V dropped 3 bases and J dropped 5 bases, with 8 bases sitting between them. CDR3 DNA sequence: TGTGCCAGCAGTTTTATGGGGGACGAGCAGTACTTC. Translation: CASSFMGDEQYF.

This clonotype was detected many times. V and J are TRBV20-1 and TRBJ2-7, with TRBD1 matching over 9 bases. The CDR3 consists of 13 residues. Trimming at V came to 5 bases and at J to 3 bases, leaving 5 bases not matched to a gene. Germline lookup yields CDR1 DFQATT and CDR2 SNEGSKA (reference sequence). CDR3 sequence: CSALPGQGYEQYF. The CDR3 nucleotides read TGCAGTGCTCTACCGGGACAGGGCTACGAGCAGTACTTC.

There are many counts of this clonotype. This chain uses TRBV11-2 with TRBJ2-1, with 9 bases fitting TRBD2. V was pared by 1 base and J by 7 bases, with 5 bases of the junction left unmatched. Germline V gene sequence: CDR1 SGHAT, CDR2 FQNNGV. The CDR3 consists of 15 residues. The CDR3 spells CASSLGLAGWNEQFF. CDR3 nucleotides: TGTGCCAGCAGCTTAGGCCTAGCGGGATGGAATGAGCAGTTCTTC.

This clonotype was found many times. The gene calls are TRBV5-1 and TRBJ2-5; TRBD1 matches at 8 bases. Trimming removed 4 bases from V and 4 bases from J; junction bases left unmatched: 9. The CDR3 extends over 15 amino acids. Germline V gives CDR1 SGHRS, CDR2 YFSETQ. The CDR3 coding sequence is TGCGCCAGCAGCGCCGGACAGGGATCTATAGAGACCCAGTACTTC. It encodes CASSAGQGSIETQYF.

There are many counts of this clonotype. CDR3: CAISVQESQKGNTIYF. CDR3 bases: TGTGCCATCAGTGTACAGGAGTCCCAGAAAGGAAACACCATATATTTT. The V and J genes are TRBV10-3 and TRBJ1-3; possibly TRBD1 for D (5 bases). The CDR3 loop spans 16 amino acids. Trimming left V 4 bases short and J 4 bases short, with 17 bases between. Germline CDR1 ENHRY, CDR2 SYGVKD.

This clonotype was detected ten times or more. The chain uses TRBV4-2 and TRBJ1-6, with no clear D. Trimming removed 1 base from V and 7 bases from J, with 11 bases in between. There are 15 residues in the CDR3. The germline V gene encodes CDR1 LGHNA and CDR2 YNFKEQ. CDR3 in amino acids: CASSQAPTENSPLHF. The CDR3 DNA sequence: TGTGCCAGCAGCCAAGCTCCAACGGAAAATTCACCCCTCCACTTT.

This clonotype was detected only a few times. The chain has TRBV4-1 and TRBJ2-1, with 10 bases that match TRBD2. The trim removed 3 bases at V and 7 bases at J, leaving 6 bases unmatched. The CDR3 has 15 amino acids. Germline CDR1 MGHRA, CDR2 YSYEKL. The CDR3 protein is CASSHPSGGSNEQFF. CDR3 nucleotides: TGCGCCAGCAGCCACCCTAGCGGGGGTAGTAATGAGCAGTTCTTC.

This clonotype was observed at least ten times. The CDR3 nucleotides are TGTGCCAGCAGTGTTCGGGACCAGGGCACAGATACGCAGTATTTT. Amino acids: CASSVRDQGTDTQYF. This chain connects TRBV28 to TRBJ2-3; D could derive from TRBD1 or TRBD2 (5 bases each). Germline-derived CDR1 and CDR2 are MDHEN and SYDVKM. There are 15 residues in the CDR3. Deletions cut 5 bases from V and 1 base from J, with 13 bases between.

The J gene is TRBJ1-5, the V gene TRBV2; D unresolved. Per the germline V gene, CDR1 is SNHLY and CDR2 is FYNNEI. The V end lost 7 bases, the J end lost 6 bases, and 10 bases lay between the germline ends. The CDR3 contains 12 residues. CDR3 amino acids: CASTPEGQPQHF. In DNA form, the CDR3 reads TGTGCCAGCACTCCCGAGGGTCAGCCCCAGCATTTT.

This clonotype was counted between two and nine times. The rearrangement links TRBV5-1 to TRBJ2-7; TRBD2 matches 7 bases. CDR3 length equals 14 residues. V trimming: 7 bases; J trimming: 1 base; junction bases outside the gene matches: 8. The germline CDR1 and CDR2 sequences are SGHRS and YFSETQ. CDR3 loop: CASGGEGLSYEQYF. DNA of the CDR3: TGCGCCAGCGGGGGGGAAGGCCTTTCCTACGAGCAGTACTTC. Full variable domain (rest looked up from reference TRBV5-1 and TRBJ2-7): KAGVTQTPRYLIKTRGQQVTLSCSPISGHRSVSWYQQTPGQGLQFLFEYFSETQRNKGNFPGRFSGRQFSNSRSEMNVSTLELGDSALYLCASGGEGLSYEQYFGPGTRLTVT.

There are many counts of this clonotype. The chain combines TRBV7-9 with TRBJ2-2; D not resolved. This CDR3 comprises 13 residues. Trimming pared 6 bases from V and 4 bases from J, leaving 9 bases between. The V gene's germline CDR1 is SEHNR and CDR2 FQNEAQ (reference sequence). CDR3 in DNA: TGTGCCAGCAGTCAAGACCCCACCGGGGAGCTGTTTTTT. Its protein is CASSQDPTGELFF.